This TCR beta chain was sequenced during a study of T cell responses to AZD1222 COVID-19 vaccine. CDR3 length: 17 residues. V lost 5 bases to trimming and J lost 0 bases, with 17 bases between them. Germline V gene data show CDR1 as MDHEN and CDR2 as SYDVKM. Clones were read by immunoSEQ multiplex PCR, and TCRdb kept only the in-frame ones, dropping some. The table records more than 100,000 clones, about 88% of them present only once. The V gene is TRBV28, the J gene TRBJ2-4, with D maybe TRBD1 (5 bases). The sample in question was peripheral blood, obtained on day 0 of AZD1222 vaccination. This receptor was identified in an adult in good health. CDR3 nucleotide sequence: TGTGCCAGCAGTCTTTCTGCAGGGTTTTTAGCCAAAAACATTCAGTACTTC. Its protein is CASSLSAGFLAKNIQYF.